Detailed here is one T cell receptor (beta chain). Its antigen is still unknown. These data come from a study of CD8 T cells in Susac syndrome. Points from the study as a whole: The study conceded that relatively few individuals underwent its TCR sequencing and HLA analysis.

Sequencing of TCR beta was carried out in blood CD8+ and CD4+ T cells. TEMRA cells underwent FACS enrichment and CD8+ and CD4+ T cells underwent negative isolation. CDR3 length: 13 residues. V dropped 9 bases and J dropped 2; count of bases not matched to a gene: 1. Germline CDR1 reads LNHDA; CDR2 reads SQIVND (reference sequence). It was with random hexamers that 0.5 to 1 ug RNA was reverse transcribed. The method of amplification for TCR beta CDR3 was immunoSEQ multiplex PCR, covering 54 Vbeta and 13 Jbeta. TCRdb processed the immunoSEQ multiplex PCR reads anew with MiXCR; each CDR3 protein has one entry. Seen here are 250,000 to 300,000 distinct CDR3 sequences, 85% observed once, and the top ten hold around 0.2%.

The TCR originated in a human donor with multiple sclerosis. The chain is built from TRBV19 and TRBJ2-1, with 10 bases lining up with TRBD2. Sequenced: CD8+ T cells from PBMCs. The CDR3 region has the DNA TGTGCCAGCGGACTAGCGGCCTACAATGAGCAGTTCTTC. Protein product: CASGLAAYNEQFF.